Presented here are 24 T cell receptor beta chains from one specimen sequenced in a study of a mutant IDH1 vaccine in newly diagnosed glioma (dated by TCRdb to about 2021). What the time point label conveys for this sample: baseline, week 1 (first vaccination visit). This specimen's treatment or condition label, interpreted: pre-vaccination baseline after standard-of-care therapy. The library was built by means of the immunoSEQ multiplex PCR assay. Entries here come from immuneACCESS through TCRdb and include only in-frame sequences with V and J called. Some clones fail to appear in such tables; in the studies checked, an unresolved V gene covers under half of the shortfall, and the cause of the remainder is unknown. The table for this sample lists about 23,000 clones; roughly 92% of them were counted only once. About 10% of the sample is taken by the ten largest. The specimen comprised PBMCs, sampled from a glioma patient treated with radiotherapy, temozolomide or both. The receptors originated from a young man with glioma.

The chain is built from TRBV5-6 and TRBJ2-5, with D perhaps matching TRBD1 or TRBD2 (5 bases each). The V end was cut by 0 bases, the J end by 5 bases, with 11 bases between. Germline CDR1 is SGHDT and CDR2 is YYEEEE. The CDR3 is made up of 14 amino acids. DNA for the CDR3: TGTGCCAGCAGCTTGGTGGGACCGAGGGAGACCCAGTACTTC. Translated, it gives CASSLVGPRETQYF.

V gene TRBV5-1 combines with J gene TRBJ1-1; TRBD1 might be the D (6 bases). V lost 1 base and J 4 bases, leaving 14 bases between the germline ends. CDR1 is SGHRS and CDR2 is YFSETQ in the germline V gene. This CDR3 contains 15 residues. The CDR3 region has the DNA TGCGCCAGCAGCTTGACAGGGCCCCAGGGCACTGAAGCTTTCTTT. Its translation is CASSLTGPQGTEAFF.

This chain connects TRBV19 to TRBJ1-1; TRBD1 agrees at 7 bases. This CDR3 has 13 amino acids. Germline CDR1 is LNHDA and CDR2 is SQIVND (reference sequence). V lost 7 bases and J lost 5; bases outside the gene matches: 7. The CDR3 bases are TGTGCCAGTATCGAGGGGGCGTGGACTGAAGCTTTCTTT. Its translation is CASIEGAWTEAFF.

The chain is built from TRBV19 and TRBJ2-1; 7 bases align to TRBD2. The V gene's germline CDR1 is LNHDA and CDR2 SQIVND (reference sequence). This CDR3 is built from 14 residues. V lost 5 bases and J lost 0; bases outside the gene matches: 1. CDR3 sequence reads: CASSREASYNEQFF. In DNA, the CDR3 is TGTGCCAGTAGTCGGGAGGCCTCCTACAATGAGCAGTTCTTC.

V and J are TRBV5-1 and TRBJ2-1, with a weak D call TRBD2 (5 bases). V dropped 7 bases and J dropped 8 bases, with 16 bases sitting between them. The CDR3 spans 13 residues. Germline CDR1 reads SGHRS; CDR2 reads YFSETQ. Here the CDR3 reads CASSSLVEDEQFF. Written as DNA, the CDR3 is TGCGCCAGCTCTTCCCTCGTGGAGGATGAGCAGTTCTTC.

This chain connects TRBV5-6 to TRBJ1-2; TRBD1 aligns across 8 bases. V trimming: 2 bases; J trimming: 6 bases; junction bases outside the gene matches: 3. Germline CDR1 SGHDT, CDR2 YYEEEE. The length of the CDR3 is 13 residues. CDR3 DNA: TGTGCCAGCAGCTTTCCACAGGGGGATGGCTACACCTTC. It encodes CASSFPQGDGYTF.

J is TRBJ2-1 and V is TRBV19, with 8 bases fitting TRBD2. The CDR3 runs to 15 residues. Trimming at V came to 7 bases and at J to 1 base, leaving 6 bases not matched to a gene. Germline V gene data show CDR1 as LNHDA and CDR2 as SQIVND (reference sequence). The CDR3 nucleotides read TGTGCCAGTATGAGAGGCGGGAGGTCCTACAATGAGCAGTTCTTC. Its translation: CASMRGGRSYNEQFF. Combining the CDR3 with reference TRBV19 and TRBJ2-1 gives the whole variable domain DGGITQSPKYLFRKEGQNVTLSCEQNLNHDAMYWYRQDPGQGLRLIYYSQIVNDFQKGDIAEGYSVSREKKESFPLTVTSAQKNPTAFYLCASMRGGRSYNEQFFGPGTRLTVL.

The chain recombines TRBV7-9 with TRBJ1-5; maybe TRBD1 (6 bases). The V end lost 5 bases, the J end lost 5 bases, and 19 bases lay between the germline ends. CDR3 size: 16 residues. The germline CDR1 and CDR2 sequences are SEHNR and FQNEAQ (reference sequence). CDR3 sequence: CASSRVRGAEDQPQHF. The CDR3 nucleotides are TGTGCCAGCAGCCGCGTGAGGGGGGCAGAGGATCAGCCCCAGCATTTT.

The V call is TRBV7-9, the J call TRBJ2-7, with 10 bases matching TRBD1. The CDR3 loop spans 15 amino acids. Germline lookup yields CDR1 SEHNR and CDR2 FQNEAQ (reference sequence). The trim removed 4 bases at V and 2 bases at J, leaving 5 bases unmatched. The CDR3 nucleotides are TGTGCCAGCAGCTCCACCGGGACAGGGGCCTACGAGCAGTACTTC. Encoded protein: CASSSTGTGAYEQYF.

The chain has TRBV30 and TRBJ2-7; D gene uncertain. V was pared by 5 bases and J by 7 bases, with 12 bases between. Germline CDR1 is GTSNPN and CDR2 is SVGIG (reference sequence). CDR3 length: 11 residues. This CDR3 is CAWGQVGEQYF. CDR3 nucleotides: TGTGCCTGGGGTCAGGTCGGAGAGCAGTACTTC.

V and J are TRBV5-1 and TRBJ2-7, with 10 bases fitting TRBD1. With 2 bases clipped from V and 1 base from J, the junction kept 9 bases outside the gene matches. The CDR3 spans 17 residues. The germline CDR1 and CDR2 sequences are SGHRS and YFSETQ. CDR3 region: CASSLSPRDRGSYEQYF. CDR3 sequence (DNA): TGCGCCAGCAGCTTATCCCCTCGGGACAGGGGATCCTACGAGCAGTACTTC.

This clone has just one count. The chain recombines TRBV6-5 with TRBJ1-1; no clear D. V lost 5 bases, J lost 0 bases, and 7 bases lay in between. The germline gives CDR1 MNHEY, CDR2 SVGAGI. There are 13 residues in the CDR3. The chain's CDR3 is CASSASMNTEAFF. CDR3 sequence (DNA): TGTGCCAGCAGTGCCTCAATGAACACTGAAGCTTTCTTT.

The genes are TRBV30 and TRBJ2-2; tentatively, D is TRBD2 (5 bases). The V gene lost 2 bases and the J gene lost 4 bases, with 14 bases spanning the gap. The CDR3 is made up of 15 amino acids. Per the germline V gene, CDR1 is GTSNPN and CDR2 is SVGIG (reference sequence). CDR3 region: CAWSPRTHFTGELFF. For the CDR3, the DNA is TGTGCCTGGAGTCCCCGGACTCATTTCACCGGGGAGCTGTTTTTT.

This chain uses TRBV7-9 with TRBJ1-1; 10 bases map to TRBD1. The length of the CDR3 is 14 residues. Looked up from germline, CDR1 is SEHNR and CDR2 is FQNEAQ (reference sequence). The V gene end was trimmed by 1 base and the J gene end by 8 bases; junction bases not matched to a gene: 4. The CDR3, as DNA: TGTGCCAGCAGCTTAGGACAGGGGGCCCGGGAAGCTTTCTTT. It codes for CASSLGQGAREAFF.

CDR3 protein: CACQENTGELFF. CDR3 nucleotide sequence: TGTGCCTGCCAGGAGAACACCGGGGAGCTGTTTTTT. The V call is TRBV6-5, the J call TRBJ2-2; D not resolved. V shed 11 bases and J shed 1 base, with 8 bases lying between them. The CDR3 runs to 12 residues. The germline CDR1 and CDR2 sequences are MNHEY and SVGAGI.

CDR3 in DNA: TGTGCCAGCAGTGAAGCAGGGGGGTACGGGGAGCTGTTTTTT. Amino acid sequence: CASSEAGGYGELFF. The chain uses TRBV6-1 and TRBJ2-2; D is tentatively TRBD1 or TRBD2 (6 bases each). The V and J ends lost 0 bases and 7 bases respectively, with 9 bases between them. The germline V gene encodes CDR1 MNHNS and CDR2 SASEGT. There are 14 residues in the CDR3.

CDR3 coding DNA: TGTGCCATCACGGGCGGTAGAAACACTGAAGCTTTCTTT. It is translated as CAITGGRNTEAFF. The V and J genes are TRBV10-3 and TRBJ1-1; D is unclear. This CDR3 is built from 13 residues. Trimming pared 7 bases from V and 2 bases from J, leaving 11 bases between. Per germline, CDR1 ENHRY and CDR2 SYGVKD.

This sequence joins TRBV30 and TRBJ2-5; D gene uncertain. From germline, CDR1 is GTSNPN and CDR2 SVGIG (reference sequence). V was cut by 2 bases and J by 5 bases, with 9 bases left in between. The CDR3 covers 12 residues. The CDR3 nucleotides are TGTGCCTGGAGTTCCAGTACGGAGACCCAGTACTTC. Translated: CAWSSSTETQYF. Drawing the rest from reference TRBV30 and TRBJ2-5, the complete variable domain is SQTIHQWPATLVQPVGSPLSLECTVEGTSNPNLYWYRQAAGRGLQLLFYSVGIGQISSEVPQNLSASRPQDRQFILSSKKLLLSDSGFYLCAWSSSTETQYFGPGTRLLVL.

This clone was picked up one time. This chain connects TRBV7-9 to TRBJ2-7; 7 bases line up with TRBD2. J lost 4 bases, V lost 0 bases, and 0 bases had no gene match. This CDR3 contains 13 residues. Germline CDR1 reads SEHNR; CDR2 reads FQNEAQ (reference sequence). The CDR3 region has the DNA TGTGCCAGCAGCTTAGCGGGGGGGTACGAGCAGTACTTC. It translates to CASSLAGGYEQYF. Filled out from reference TRBV7-9 and TRBJ2-7, the complete variable domain reads DTGVSQNPRHKITKRGQNVTFRCDPISEHNRLYWYRQTLGQGPEFLTYFQNEAQLEKSRLLSDRFSAERPKGSFSTLEIQRTEQGDSAMYLCASSLAGGYEQYFGPGTRLTVT.

The chain has TRBV4-1 and TRBJ1-1, with TRBD1 matching 7 bases. This CDR3 is 15 amino acids long. Per germline, CDR1 MGHRA and CDR2 YSYEKL. V lost 1 base and J lost 4; bases outside the gene matches: 6. The CDR3 reads CASSQGEGAPTEAFF. The CDR3 region has the DNA TGCGCCAGCAGCCAAGGAGAGGGGGCGCCCACTGAAGCTTTCTTT.

The chain uses TRBV5-1 and TRBJ1-5, with TRBD1 identical over 8 bases. The germline CDR1 and CDR2 sequences are SGHRS and YFSETQ. CDR3 length: 15 amino acids. With 4 bases clipped from V and 3 bases from J, the junction kept 6 bases outside the gene matches. This CDR3 is CASSRGTGHNQPQHF. In DNA form, the CDR3 reads TGCGCCAGCAGCAGGGGGACAGGTCACAATCAGCCCCAGCATTTT. The full variable domain, in which reference TRBV5-1 and TRBJ1-5 provide the parts outside the CDR3, is KAGVTQTPRYLIKTRGQQVTLSCSPISGHRSVSWYQQTPGQGLQFLFEYFSETQRNKGNFPGRFSGRQFSNSRSEMNVSTLELGDSALYLCASSRGTGHNQPQHFGDGTRLSIL.

The chain links TRBV2 to TRBJ2-3; D remains unclear. In germline, CDR1 is SNHLY, CDR2 FYNNEI. Trimming cost V 8 bases and J 3 bases, with 9 bases left between them. The CDR3 totals 12 residues. CDR3 coding DNA: TGTGCCAGCGGAAGATCAACAGATACGCAGTATTTT. Translated, it gives CASGRSTDTQYF.

The chain has TRBV5-1 and TRBJ2-3, with 15 bases fitting TRBD2. CDR1 is SGHRS, CDR2 YFSETQ, per germline. The CDR3 contains 17 residues. The V segment lost 5 bases and the J segment 1 base; nucleotides outside the gene matches: 5. CDR3 sequence (DNA): TGCGCCAGCAGTCGTGGACTAGCGGGAGGGGGCACAGATACGCAGTATTTT. Its translation: CASSRGLAGGGTDTQYF.

CDR3 nucleotide sequence: TGTGCCAGCTCACCGCCAGGGCTACCCTACGAGCAGTACTTC. Translated, it gives CASSPPGLPYEQYF. This sequence joins TRBV18 and TRBJ2-7; possibly TRBD1 for D (5 bases). Germline V gives CDR1 KGHSH, CDR2 LQKENI. This CDR3 has 14 residues. The V end lost 3 bases, the J end lost 2 bases, and 11 bases lay between the germline ends.